This is a list of T cell receptor beta chains from one sample in a study of cytomegalovirus exposure and HLA in healthy donors. The protocol was immunoSEQ multiplex PCR, while the TCRdb copy is restricted to in-frame clones and leaves out a portion. This sample carries just under 150,000 clones, 80% to 90% of them seen once, and the ten largest clones take roughly 4.8%. Sequencing input: PBMCs. These receptors all come from a young man in good health and CMV-seropositive. CDR3s include the opening cysteine and the closing phenylalanine or tryptophan. The D gene is left open where the match is weak.

v_gene: TRBV11-2
j_gene: TRBJ2-1
d_gene: TRBD2
CDR3aa: CASSSLAGIAHNEQFF
CDR3nt: TGTGCCAGCAGTTCGTTAGCGGGAATCGCCCACAATGAGCAGTTCTTC

v_gene: TRBV4-1
j_gene: TRBJ1-1
d_gene: .
CDR3aa: CASSPGENTEAFF
CDR3nt: TGCGCCAGCAGCCCCGGGGAGAACACTGAAGCTTTCTTT

v_gene: TRBV4-1
j_gene: TRBJ2-5
d_gene: TRBD2
CDR3aa: CASSQLTSGQETQYF
CDR3nt: TGCGCCAGCAGTCAATTGACTAGCGGGCAGGAGACCCAGTACTTC

v_gene: TRBV5-1
j_gene: TRBJ2-7
d_gene: TRBD2
CDR3aa: CASSLGRLAADYEQYF
CDR3nt: TGCGCCAGCAGCTTGGGGAGACTAGCGGCTGATTACGAGCAGTACTTC

v_gene: TRBV29-1
j_gene: TRBJ2-4
d_gene: TRBD1
CDR3aa: CSVQWDREAKNIQYF
CDR3nt: TGCAGCGTCCAATGGGACAGGGAGGCCAAAAACATTCAGTACTTC

v_gene: TRBV6-1
j_gene: TRBJ2-2
d_gene: TRBD2
CDR3aa: CASNPAGGNTGELFF
CDR3nt: TGTGCCAGTAATCCGGCGGGAGGTAACACCGGGGAGCTGTTTTTT

v_gene: TRBV6-5
j_gene: TRBJ1-1
d_gene: .
CDR3aa: CASSYSFYRTNTEAFF
CDR3nt: TGTGCCAGCAGTTACTCTTTTTACAGAACTAACACTGAAGCTTTCTTT

v_gene: TRBV7-9
j_gene: TRBJ1-2
d_gene: TRBD1
CDR3aa: CASSSGQGAYGYTF
CDR3nt: TGTGCCAGCAGTTCGGGACAGGGGGCCTATGGCTACACCTTC

v_gene: TRBV7-6
j_gene: TRBJ2-7
d_gene: .
CDR3aa: CASSLGGEYEQYF
CDR3nt: TGTGCCAGCAGCTTAGGGGGGGAATACGAGCAGTACTTC

v_gene: TRBV5-1
j_gene: TRBJ2-5
d_gene: .
CDR3aa: CASSNLETQYF
CDR3nt: TGCGCCAGCTCAAATTTGGAGACCCAGTACTTC

v_gene: TRBV30
j_gene: TRBJ2-7
d_gene: TRBD2
CDR3aa: CAWRTSGTYEQYF
CDR3nt: TGTGCCTGGAGGACTAGCGGGACTTACGAGCAGTACTTC

v_gene: TRBV19
j_gene: TRBJ1-2
d_gene: .
CDR3aa: CASSISSSALKGYTF
CDR3nt: TGTGCCAGTAGTATCAGTAGCAGTGCCTTAAAGGGCTACACCTTC

v_gene: TRBV20-1
j_gene: TRBJ2-1
d_gene: .
CDR3aa: CSGEGVNEQFF
CDR3nt: TGCAGTGGCGAGGGGGTCAATGAGCAGTTCTTC

v_gene: TRBV28
j_gene: TRBJ1-2
d_gene: .
CDR3aa: CASSLLRGYTF
CDR3nt: TGTGCCAGCAGTTTATTACGGGGCTACACCTTC

v_gene: TRBV5-4
j_gene: TRBJ1-4
d_gene: .
CDR3aa: CASSLSGSNEKLFF
CDR3nt: TGTGCCAGCAGCTTGTCGGGATCTAATGAAAAACTGTTTTTT

v_gene: TRBV28
j_gene: TRBJ1-4
d_gene: TRBD1
CDR3aa: CASRYDRGREKLFF
CDR3nt: TGTGCCAGCAGATATGACAGGGGGCGGGAAAAACTGTTTTTT

v_gene: TRBV29-1
j_gene: TRBJ1-2
d_gene: TRBD1
CDR3aa: CSVIDRDRGRGGYTF
CDR3nt: TGCAGCGTTATCGACCGGGACAGGGGGCGAGGAGGCTACACCTTC